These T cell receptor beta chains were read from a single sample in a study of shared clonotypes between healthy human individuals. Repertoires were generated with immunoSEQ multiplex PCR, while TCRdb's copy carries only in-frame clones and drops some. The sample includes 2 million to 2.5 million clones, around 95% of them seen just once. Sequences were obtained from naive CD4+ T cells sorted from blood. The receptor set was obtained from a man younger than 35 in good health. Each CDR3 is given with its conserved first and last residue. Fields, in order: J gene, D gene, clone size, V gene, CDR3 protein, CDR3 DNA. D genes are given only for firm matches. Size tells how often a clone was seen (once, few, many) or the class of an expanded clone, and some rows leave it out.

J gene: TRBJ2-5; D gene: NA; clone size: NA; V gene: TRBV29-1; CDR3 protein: CSVDDRLETQYF; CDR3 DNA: TGCAGCGTTGATGACCGGTTAGAGACCCAGTACTTC
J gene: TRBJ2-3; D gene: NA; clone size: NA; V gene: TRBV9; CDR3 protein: CASSDRDFFTDTQYF; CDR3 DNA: TGTGCCAGCAGCGACCGGGACTTCTTCACAGATACGCAGTATTTT
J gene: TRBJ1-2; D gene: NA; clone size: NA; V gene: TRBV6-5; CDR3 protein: CASRGDRNYGYTF; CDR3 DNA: TGTGCCAGCAGAGGTGACAGAAATTATGGCTACACCTTC
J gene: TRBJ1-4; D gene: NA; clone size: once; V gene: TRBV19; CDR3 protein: CASSISTGAPVKLFF; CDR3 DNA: TGTGCCAGTAGTATATCGACAGGCGCCCCGGTAAAACTGTTTTTT
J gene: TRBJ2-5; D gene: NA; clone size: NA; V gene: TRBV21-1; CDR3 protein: CASSKAQQYQETQYF; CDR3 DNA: TGTGCCAGCAGCAAAGCACAGCAGTACCAAGAGACCCAGTACTTC
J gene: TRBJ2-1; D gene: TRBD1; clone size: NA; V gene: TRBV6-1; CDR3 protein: CASSADRGDEQFF; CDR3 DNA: TGTGCCAGCAGTGCGGACAGGGGGGATGAGCAGTTCTTC
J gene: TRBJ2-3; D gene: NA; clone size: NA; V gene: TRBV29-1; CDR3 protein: CSVVGKGVDTQYF; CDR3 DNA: TGCAGCGTTGTCGGAAAGGGCGTCGATACGCAGTATTTT
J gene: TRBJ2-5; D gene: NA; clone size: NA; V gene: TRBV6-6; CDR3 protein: CASRRGETQYF; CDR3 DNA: TGTGCCAGCAGACGAGGGGAGACCCAGTACTTC
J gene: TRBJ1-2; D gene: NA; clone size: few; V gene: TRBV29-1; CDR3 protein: CSVEGGRESISYGYTF; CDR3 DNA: TGCAGCGTTGAGGGTGGACGGGAAAGTATTTCCTATGGCTACACCTTC
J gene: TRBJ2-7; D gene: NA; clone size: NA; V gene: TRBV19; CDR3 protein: CATGNFGGREQYF; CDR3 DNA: TGTGCAACTGGGAATTTTGGGGGACGCGAGCAGTACTTC
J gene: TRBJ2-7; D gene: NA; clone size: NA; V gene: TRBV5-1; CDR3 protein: CASSLRGDEQYF; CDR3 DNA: TGCGCCAGCAGCTTGAGAGGGGACGAGCAGTACTTC
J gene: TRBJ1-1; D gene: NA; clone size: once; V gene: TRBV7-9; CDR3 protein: CASTPYTEAFF; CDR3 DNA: TGTGCCAGCACTCCCTACACTGAAGCTTTCTTT
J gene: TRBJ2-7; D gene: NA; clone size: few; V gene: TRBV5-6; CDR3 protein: CASSRDWAGAEQYF; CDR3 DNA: TGTGCCAGCAGCCGGGACTGGGCGGGGGCCGAGCAGTACTTC
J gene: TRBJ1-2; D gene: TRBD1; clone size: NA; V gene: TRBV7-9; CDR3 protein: CASSLGGDRGERSYTF; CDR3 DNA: TGTGCCAGCAGCTTAGGAGGGGACAGGGGGGAAAGGAGCTACACCTTC
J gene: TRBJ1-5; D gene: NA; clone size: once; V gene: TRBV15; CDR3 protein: CATSRVENGQPQHF; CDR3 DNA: TGTGCCACCAGCAGAGTCGAGAACGGTCAGCCCCAGCATTTT
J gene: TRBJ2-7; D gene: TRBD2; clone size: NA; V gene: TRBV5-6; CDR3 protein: CASSRTSGGSLEQYF; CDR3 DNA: TGTGCCAGCAGCCGGACTAGCGGGGGATCCTTGGAGCAGTACTTC
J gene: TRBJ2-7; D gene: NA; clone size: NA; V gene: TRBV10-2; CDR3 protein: CASTHFRTARPEQYF; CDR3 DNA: TGCGCCAGCACCCATTTCCGGACCGCCCGGCCCGAGCAGTACTTC
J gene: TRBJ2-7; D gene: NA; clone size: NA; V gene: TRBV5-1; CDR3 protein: CASSNRDSGRYF; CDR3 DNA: TGCGCCAGCAGCAATCGGGACTCCGGGCGGTACTTC
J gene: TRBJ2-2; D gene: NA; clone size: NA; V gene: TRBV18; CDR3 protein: CASSPRDSGELFF; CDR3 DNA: TGTGCCAGCTCGCCTCGGGACTCCGGGGAGCTGTTTTTT
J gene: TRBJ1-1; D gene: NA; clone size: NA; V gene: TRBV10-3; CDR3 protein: CAISAWGVPEAFF; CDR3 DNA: TGTGCCATCAGTGCGTGGGGGGTACCTGAAGCTTTCTTT
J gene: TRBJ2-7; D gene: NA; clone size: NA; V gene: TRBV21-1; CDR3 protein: CASSRGQDGFYEQYF; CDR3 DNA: TGTGCCAGCAGCCGCGGACAGGATGGATTTTACGAGCAGTACTTC
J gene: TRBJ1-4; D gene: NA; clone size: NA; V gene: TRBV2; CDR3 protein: CASRRLKTNEKLFF; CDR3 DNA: TGTGCCAGCCGCCGGTTGAAAACTAATGAAAAACTGTTTTTT
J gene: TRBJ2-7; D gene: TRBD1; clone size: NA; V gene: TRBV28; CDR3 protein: CASSWTGAFSYEQYF; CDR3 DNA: TGTGCCAGCAGCTGGACAGGGGCCTTCTCCTACGAGCAGTACTTC
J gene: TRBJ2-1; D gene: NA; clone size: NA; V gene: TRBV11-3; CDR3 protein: CASSSSGGTYNEQFF; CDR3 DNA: TGTGCCAGCAGCTCGAGTGGGGGAACTTACAATGAGCAGTTCTTC
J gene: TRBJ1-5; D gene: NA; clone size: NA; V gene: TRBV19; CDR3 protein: CASSDRTNQPQHF; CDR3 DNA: TGTGCCAGTAGTGACCGGACGAATCAGCCCCAGCATTTT
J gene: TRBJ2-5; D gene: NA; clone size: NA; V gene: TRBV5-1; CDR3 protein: CASSSQGSARQETQYF; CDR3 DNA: TGCGCCAGCAGCTCTCAGGGAAGCGCCCGCCAAGAGACCCAGTACTTC
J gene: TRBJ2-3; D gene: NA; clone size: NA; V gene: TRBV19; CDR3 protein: CASSSQKGADTQYF; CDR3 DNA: TGTGCCAGTAGTAGTCAAAAGGGGGCAGATACGCAGTATTTT
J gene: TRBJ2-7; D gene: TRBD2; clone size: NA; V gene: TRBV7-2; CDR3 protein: CASSFTSGSSEQYF; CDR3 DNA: TGTGCCAGCAGCTTTACTAGCGGGAGCTCCGAGCAGTACTTC